This TCR beta chain was observed in a study of OX40 agonist ivuxolimab in advanced cancers. Background on the study: Three partial responders included one hepatocellular carcinoma patient and two cutaneous melanoma patients.

The method was immunoSEQ multiplex PCR; TCRdb's version includes in-frame clones alone and lacks a portion of them. The sample consists of about 39,000 clones, 80% to 95% of them appearing once. Trimming took 8 bases from V and 3 from J; bases not matched to a gene: 5. This CDR3 spans 15 amino acids. CDR1 LGHNA and CDR2 YNFKEQ come from the germline V gene. The rearrangement links TRBV4-2 to TRBJ2-1, with 12 bases aligning to TRBD2. The TCR was taken from an adult with an advanced solid tumor such as melanoma, head and neck, liver or kidney cancer. The input for sequencing was CD4+ or CD8+ T cells sorted from blood, taken in a trial of the OX40 agonist ivuxolimab. CDR3 sequence reads: CASYLGLAGYNEQFF. The CDR3 region has the DNA TGTGCCAGCTATTTGGGACTAGCGGGCTACAATGAGCAGTTCTTC.